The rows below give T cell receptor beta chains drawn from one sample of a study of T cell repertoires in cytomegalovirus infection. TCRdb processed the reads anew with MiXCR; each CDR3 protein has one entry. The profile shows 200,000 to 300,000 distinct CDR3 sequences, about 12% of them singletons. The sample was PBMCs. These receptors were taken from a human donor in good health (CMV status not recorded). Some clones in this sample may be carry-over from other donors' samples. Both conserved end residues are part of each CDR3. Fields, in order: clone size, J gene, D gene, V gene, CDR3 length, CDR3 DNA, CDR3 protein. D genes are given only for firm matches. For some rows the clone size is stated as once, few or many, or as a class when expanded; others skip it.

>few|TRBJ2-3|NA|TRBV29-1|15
TGCAGCGTTGATATCGGGAGAACCTCCACAGATACGCAGTATTTT
CSVDIGRTSTDTQYF
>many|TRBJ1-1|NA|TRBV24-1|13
TGTGCCACCACCGGAGGGGGGAATACTGAAGCTTTCTTT
CATTGGGNTEAFF
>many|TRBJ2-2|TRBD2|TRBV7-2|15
TGTGCCAGCACCCCCCGGGGGGTGGGCACCGGGGAGCTGTTTTTT
CASTPRGVGTGELFF
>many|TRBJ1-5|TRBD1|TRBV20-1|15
TGCAGTGCTAGAGACCCCGGACAGGGAGGTCAGCCCCAGCATTTT
CSARDPGQGGQPQHF
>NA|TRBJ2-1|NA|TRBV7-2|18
TGTGCCAGCAGCTCCCCGCATGGTAGCGGTGGCTCCTACAATGAGCAGTTCTTC
CASSSPHGSGGSYNEQFF
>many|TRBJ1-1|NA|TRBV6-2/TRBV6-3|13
TGTGCCAGCAGTTCTCAGATTAACACTGAAGCTTTCTTT
CASSSQINTEAFF
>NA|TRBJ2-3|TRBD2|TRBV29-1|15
TGCAGCGTTGACGCTCTAGCGGGGAACACAGATACGCAGTATTTT
CSVDALAGNTDTQYF
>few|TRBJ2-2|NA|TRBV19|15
TGTGCCAGTGAAGGGGGGCGGACGAACACCGGGGAGCTGTTTTTT
CASEGGRTNTGELFF
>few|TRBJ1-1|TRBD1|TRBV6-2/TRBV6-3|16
TGTGCCAGCAAAACGGGAGGGGGCCCCGGGGACACTGAAGCTTTCTTT
CASKTGGGPGDTEAFF
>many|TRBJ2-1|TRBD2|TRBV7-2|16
TGTGCCAGCAGCTCGGTAGCTAGCGGGGGCTACAATGAGCAGTTCTTC
CASSSVASGGYNEQFF
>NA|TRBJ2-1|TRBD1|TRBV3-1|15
TGTGCCAGCAGTTTTGGACAGGTATCTTACAATGAGCAGTTCTTC
CASSFGQVSYNEQFF
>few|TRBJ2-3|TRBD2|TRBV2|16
TGTGCCAGCAGTGTCAGGCTAGCGGGAGAGTCTGATACGCAGTATTTT
CASSVRLAGESDTQYF
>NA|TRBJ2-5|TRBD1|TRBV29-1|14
TGCAGCGGGGGGACAGGGGGAGGAGGAGAGACCCAGTACTTC
CSGGTGGGGETQYF
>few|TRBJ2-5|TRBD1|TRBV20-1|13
TGCAGTGCTGGAGGACAGGGCCTGGAGACCCAGTACTTC
CSAGGQGLETQYF
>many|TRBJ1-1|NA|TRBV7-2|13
TGTGCCAGCAGCGGGAACAGGGAGTCTGAAGCTTTCTTT
CASSGNRESEAFF
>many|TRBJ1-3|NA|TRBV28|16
TGTGCCAGCAGTTTAATTTCCGCGAGCTCTGGAAACACCATATATTTT
CASSLISASSGNTIYF
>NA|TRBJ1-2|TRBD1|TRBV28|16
TGTGCCAGCACAGGGGGCTGGTTGGTTGGGACTATGGGCTACACCTTC
CASTGGWLVGTMGYTF
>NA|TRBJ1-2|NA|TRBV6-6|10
TGTGCCAGCAGCGCTGGGGGCTACACCTTC
CASSAGGYTF
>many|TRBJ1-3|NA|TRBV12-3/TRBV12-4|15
TGTGCCAGCAGTCCTGGGAGGCCCTCTGGAAACACCATATATTTT
CASSPGRPSGNTIYF
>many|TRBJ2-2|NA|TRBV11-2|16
TGTGCCAGCAGCTTATCCTGGACGGGGAGATCCGGGGAGCTGTTTTTT
CASSLSWTGRSGELFF
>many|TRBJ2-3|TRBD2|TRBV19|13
TGTGCCAGCGGGACTAGAGGCGCAGATACGCAGTATTTT
CASGTRGADTQYF
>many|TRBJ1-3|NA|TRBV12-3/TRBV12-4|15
TGTGCCAGCAGTTCCGGACTGCTCTCTGGAAACACCATATATTTT
CASSSGLLSGNTIYF
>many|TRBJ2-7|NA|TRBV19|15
TGTGCCAGTAGTTTCTCCGGGACCAGGGGCTACGAGCAGTACTTC
CASSFSGTRGYEQYF
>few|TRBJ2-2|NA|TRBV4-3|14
TGCGCCAGCAGCCAAGATAGGTACACCGGGGAGCTGTTTTTT
CASSQDRYTGELFF
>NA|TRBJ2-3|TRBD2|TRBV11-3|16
TGTGCCAGCAGCTCGAAGCGGGATCCCCGCACAGATACGCAGTATTTT
CASSSKRDPRTDTQYF
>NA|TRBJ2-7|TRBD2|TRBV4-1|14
TGCGCCAGCAGCCATACTAGCGGGCCCTACGAGCAGTACTTC
CASSHTSGPYEQYF
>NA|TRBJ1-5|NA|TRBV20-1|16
TGCAGTGCTGACCCTCCAGGGGCGAATGGCAATCAGCCCCAGCATTTT
CSADPPGANGNQPQHF
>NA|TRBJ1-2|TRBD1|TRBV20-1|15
TGCAGTGCTAGAGATCAGTGGCGAGCGGGACAGGGCTACACCTTC
CSARDQWRAGQGYTF
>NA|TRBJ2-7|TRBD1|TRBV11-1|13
TGTGCCAGCACCTCGACAGGGATTTACGAGCAGTACTTC
CASTSTGIYEQYF
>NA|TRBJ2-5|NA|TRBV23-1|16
TGCGCCAGCAGTCAATCGTACAGGGTCCTCCAAGAGACCCAGTACTTC
CASSQSYRVLQETQYF
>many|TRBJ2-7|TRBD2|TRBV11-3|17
TGTGCCAGCAGCACCGGACTAGCGGGAGGCTTCTCTTACGAGCAGTACTTC
CASSTGLAGGFSYEQYF
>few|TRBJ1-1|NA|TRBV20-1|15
TGCAGTGCTTTAACCCGACCGGTTCAGAACACTGAAGCTTTCTTT
CSALTRPVQNTEAFF
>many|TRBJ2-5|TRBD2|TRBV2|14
TGTGCCAGCAGTGGGCTAGCGGGAAGTGAGACCCAGTACTTC
CASSGLAGSETQYF
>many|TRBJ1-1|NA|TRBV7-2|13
TGTGCCAGCAGCTTAAGGGGATACCCTGAAGCTTTCTTT
CASSLRGYPEAFF
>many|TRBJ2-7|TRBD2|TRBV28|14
TGTGCCAGCAGTCCGGGGGGAGCAGCCTACGAGCAGTACTTC
CASSPGGAAYEQYF
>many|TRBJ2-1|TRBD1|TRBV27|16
TGTGCCAGCACCCCGAGGGGGACAGGGGGATACAATGAGCAGTTCTTC
CASTPRGTGGYNEQFF
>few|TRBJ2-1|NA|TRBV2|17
TGTGCCAGCACTACCGATTTTCAGGGTAGGAGAGGTAGTGAGCAGTTCTTC
CASTTDFQGRRGSEQFF
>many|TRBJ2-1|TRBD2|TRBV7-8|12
TGTGCCAGCAGCCAGCGGGGTATTGAGCAGTTCTTC
CASSQRGIEQFF
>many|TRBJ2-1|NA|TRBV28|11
TGTGCCAGCAAGGCATTCAAGGAGCAGTTCTTC
CASKAFKEQFF
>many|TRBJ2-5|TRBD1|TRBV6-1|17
TGTGCCAGCAGCCCATACAGGGACAGGCGGGGCCAAGAGACCCAGTACTTC
CASSPYRDRRGQETQYF
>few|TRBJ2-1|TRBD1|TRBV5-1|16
TGCGCCAGCAGCTTGGAAACTTCCGGGACAGCTAATGAGCAGTTCTTC
CASSLETSGTANEQFF
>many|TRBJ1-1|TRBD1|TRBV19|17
TGTGCCAGTAGTACTAAGAGTCCCGGGACAGGGTACACTGAAGCTTTCTTT
CASSTKSPGTGYTEAFF
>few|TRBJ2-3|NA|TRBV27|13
TGTGCCAGCAGTATCAGGGGACCAGATACGCAGTATTTT
CASSIRGPDTQYF
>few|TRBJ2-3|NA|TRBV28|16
TGTGCCAGCAGTTCCCCCGGCGTGACTAGCACAGATACGCAGTATTTT
CASSSPGVTSTDTQYF
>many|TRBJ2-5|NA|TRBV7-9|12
TGTGCCAGCAGCCCCTGGGGAGAGACCCAGTACTTC
CASSPWGETQYF
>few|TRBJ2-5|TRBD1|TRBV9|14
TGTGCCAGCAGCTTGGGGACAGATGAAGAGACCCAGTACTTC
CASSLGTDEETQYF
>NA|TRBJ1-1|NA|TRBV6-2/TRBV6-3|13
TGTGCCAGCGCCCACGTAGGGAACACTGAAGCTTTATTT
CASAHVGNTEALF
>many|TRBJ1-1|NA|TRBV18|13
TGTGCCAGCTCACCAGGGCTAACCACTGAAGCTTTCTTT
CASSPGLTTEAFF
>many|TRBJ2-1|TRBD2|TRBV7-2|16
TGTGCCAGCAGCTTAGTGCGGGGGGCCCTAAGCGATGAGCAGTTCTTC
CASSLVRGALSDEQFF
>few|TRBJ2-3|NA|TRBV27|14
TGTGCCAGCCCGGACGGAGTATACACAGATACGCAGTATTTT
CASPDGVYTDTQYF